This T cell receptor beta chain was identified during a study of cytotoxic CD8 clonotypes in ibrutinib-treated CLL. Study background: IGHV unmutated about 17; relapsed/refractory approximately 10; treatment-naive over 14. Samples averaged approximately 250,000 productive templates and around 91,000 productive rearrangements.

Sequencing used immunoSEQ multiplex PCR; TCRdb keeps in-frame clones, though not all of them. The data contain some 85,000 clones, around 77% of them singletons. The junction had 3 bases not matched to a gene; V was cut back by 1 base and J by 3 bases. Germline V CDR1 and CDR2: SGHVS, FNYEAQ. The CDR3 covers 14 residues. This clone was seen only once. The antigen is undetermined. Findings and caveats of the study: Baseline values of clonality outstripped age-matched healthy donors and followed circulating CD8+ T-cell counts. Whereas clonality rose at ibrutinib response, it declined toward baseline at progression.

This sequence joins TRBV7-6 and TRBJ2-7, with TRBD1 matching over 7 bases. The receptor's source is a human donor with chronic lymphocytic leukemia. The material sequenced was PBMCs, taken after 24 months of ibrutinib treatment. CDR3 loop: CASSLDPGGYEQYF. CDR3 nucleotides: TGTGCCAGCAGCTTAGATCCAGGGGGCTACGAGCAGTACTTC.